Reported below is one T cell receptor (beta chain). It has no known antigen specificity. Base qualities are not at hand, and no much larger clone is one base apart. The treatment or condition label, read with the paper, signifies: around 19 received Ad26.COV2.S at low or high dose, single or two shots; about 5 received placebo; per-sample allocation not given. Repertoires of vaccine and placebo recipients were sequenced from samples taken on day 63 after the first injection. Between 29 July and 7 August 2020, Cohort 1b enrolled 25 adults aged 18-55 years at one site in Boston, USA. Ad26.COV2.S was a replication-incompetent adenovirus type 26 vector expressing a prefusion-stabilized SARS-CoV-2 spike protein from the original Wuhan strain. The immunoSEQ Assay was used to sequence TCRbeta CDR3 regions. After extraction, genomic DNA underwent amplification by bias-controlled multiplex PCR, followed by high-throughput sequencing. As for the authors' bioinformatics: To quantify the absolute abundance of every unique TCRbeta CDR3 region, sequences were collapsed and filtered. T cell fraction was estimated by normalizing TCRbeta template counts to usable DNA, which was measured by amplifying reference genes present in all nucleated cells. Repertoire TCRs were annotated as SARS-CoV-2-specific by exact matching of V gene, CDR3 amino acid sequence and J gene to a known reactive TCR set. The reference SARS-CoV-2 TCR set was obtained from MIRA and was filtered for enrichment in COVID-19-positive ImmuneCODE repertoires, whereby public or cross-reactive TCRs were removed. Based on the MIRA antigens, annotated TCRs were further analysed at the level of specific ORF or position within ORF. Depth was the summed frequency of annotated unique rearrangements, while breadth was defined as annotated unique rearrangements over total unique productive rearrangements. Two-sided Wilcoxon rank-sum tests were used to compare TCR breadth between groups. The immuneACCESS repertoire file appears here via TCRdb, limited to in-frame rearrangements. These files lack a portion of the clones; in checked studies, under half of the deficit traces to unresolved V genes, and the cause of the others is not known. For V, J and clone size, that table is used; D and trimming come from the DNA. This sample is represented by about 450,000 clones; roughly 87% of them were singletons. The ten biggest clones cover approximately 2.5% of the sample.

Taken from cysteine to phenylalanine, the CDR3 has 15 residues. Solely the CDR3 DNA is kept, with 45 bases framed from the first base. V loses 4 bases, J loses 3 bases, and the germline ends lie 10 bases apart. Based on the germline V gene (reference sequence), the CDR1 and CDR2 sequences are LGHDT and YNNKEL. These data originate in a study of Ad26.COV2.S vaccination and SARS-CoV-2 variants (dated by TCRdb to the early 2020s). For the wider study: Donors in the vaccine arm were drawn from COV1001, a phase I-IIa trial of Ad26.COV2.S in healthy adults that was multicentre, randomized, double-blind and placebo-controlled. A total of 32 samples were included in the TCR-sequenced set, comprising 19 Ad26.COV2.S vaccine recipients, 5 placebo recipients and 8 SARS-CoV-2 convalescent individuals. Trial participants were randomized into five groups of five: low-dose or high-dose Ad26.COV2.S given once or twice, or placebo on both occasions. Blinding of investigators to trial group allocation was maintained during experiments and outcome assessment. Sequencing of the TCRbeta repertoire served to evaluate the specificity and breadth of SARS-CoV-2-reactive T cell receptors following Ad26.COV2.S vaccination. Ad26.COV2.S was administered intramuscularly at a dose of 5x10^10 or 1x10^11 viral particles, either as one shot or as two shots given 56 days apart.

The research as a whole found: The study was not powered to compare responses between vaccine doses or regimens. Higher spike-specific TCR breadth was observed in Ad26.COV2.S recipients than in placebo recipients (P = 0.0014). After vaccination, spike-specific CD8+ and CD4+ T cell responses were reported to show substantial breadth. Vaccine and placebo recipients had comparable non-spike TCR breadth, which fits with the vaccine containing only spike. The authors noted that the TCR breadth and depth analyses may have underestimated total T cell responses.

The chain joins TRBV3-1 (or the pseudogene TRBV3-2) to TRBJ2-6, with TRBD1 perhaps the D gene, on 5 matching bases. The sequence derives from a person aged 18-60 years who received the Ad26.COV2.S COVID-19 vaccine or a placebo. Sequencing was performed on peripheral blood, taken in a trial of Ad26.COV2.S vaccine versus placebo. The CDR3 has the sequence CASSRAGFGANVLTF. The bases read TGTGCCAGCAGCCGAGCAGGGTTTGGGGCCAACGTCCTGACTTTC.